This TCR beta chain is drawn from a study of blood T cell repertoires in COVID-19. For the study at large: Spain, Italy and the United States supplied samples that represented acute and convalescent COVID-19.

The CDR3 has 17 amino acids. Germline CDR1 reads WNHNN; CDR2 reads SYGVQD (reference sequence). V shed 4 bases and J 9 bases; nucleotides not matched to a gene: 13. This clone was seen only once. Here immunoSEQ multiplex PCR was the method, and the copy in TCRdb shows in-frame clones only, minus some. The sample holds some 130,000 clones, over 85% seen once. What was sequenced was peripheral blood. The rearrangement uses TRBV10-1 and TRBJ2-1, with 12 bases identical to TRBD2. This TCR came from a man aged 55 to 70 with COVID-19, enrolled during active disease. CDR3: CASSGGLAGAGRGEQFF. The CDR3 DNA sequence: TGCGCCAGCAGTGGGGGACTAGCGGGTGCCGGGAGGGGTGAGCAGTTCTTC.